What follows are 18 T cell receptor beta chains derived from one specimen sequenced in a study of blood T cell repertoires in COVID-19. Some clones are missing from TCRdb's copy, which holds only in-frame ones; the method was immunoSEQ multiplex PCR. The sample has under 250,000 clones, nearly 95% seen once. The specimen sequenced was peripheral blood. These receptor sequences come from a man younger than 40 with COVID-19, enrolled during active disease.

V usage is TRBV6-5 and J usage is TRBJ2-3, with 8 bases identical to TRBD2. J was trimmed by 0 bases and V by 6 bases; bases with no gene match: 2. Germline V CDR1 and CDR2: MNHEY, SVGAGI. This CDR3 has 14 amino acids. This CDR3 is CASSGGASTDTQYF. The CDR3, as DNA: TGTGCCAGCAGCGGGGGGGCTAGCACAGATACGCAGTATTTT.

The J gene is TRBJ2-1, the V gene TRBV5-1; 11 bases fit TRBD1. CDR1 is SGHRS, CDR2 YFSETQ, per germline. CDR3 length: 15 amino acids. V dropped 6 bases and J dropped 8; count of bases not matched to a gene: 10. The CDR3 DNA reads as TGCGCCAGCACCTCCGGGACAGGGGGTTCGCATGAGCAGTTCTTC. It translates to CASTSGTGGSHEQFF.

V gene TRBV19 combines with J gene TRBJ1-1, with D hard to call. The CDR3 length is 15 residues. Trimming left V 5 bases short and J 0 bases short, with 13 bases between. The germline V gene has CDR1 LNHDA and CDR2 SQIVND (reference sequence). The CDR3 loop is CASSLRPGVNTEAFF. The CDR3 coding sequence is TGTGCCAGTAGTCTCAGGCCGGGAGTGAACACTGAAGCTTTCTTT.

The chain is built from TRBV25-1 and TRBJ2-5, with D hard to call. The CDR3 runs 13 residues. Trimming shortened V by 4 bases and J by 6 bases, and 12 bases separated the two germline ends. CDR1 is MGHDK, CDR2 SYGVNS, per germline. The CDR3 sequence: CASSAGTEQTQYF. The CDR3 nucleotides are TGTGCCAGCAGTGCAGGAACTGAACAGACCCAGTACTTC.

This chain connects TRBV3-1 (or the pseudogene TRBV3-2) to TRBJ1-5; the D is unclear. Deletions cut 0 bases from V and 4 bases from J, with 7 bases between. The germline V gene has CDR1 LGHDT and CDR2 YNNKEL (reference sequence). The CDR3 is 14 amino acids. The CDR3 region has the DNA TGTGCCAGCAGCCAAGAGGGCTTTAATCAGCCCCAGCATTTT. Its translation: CASSQEGFNQPQHF.

Here the CDR3 DNA reads TGCAGTGCCCCGAGGGGGCATGGCTACACCTTC. This gives the protein CSAPRGHGYTF. This rearrangement joins TRBV20-1 to TRBJ1-2, with TRBD1 identical over 7 bases. Germline assignment: CDR1 DFQATT and CDR2 SNEGSKA (reference sequence). With V trimmed by 6 bases and J by 6 bases, 4 bases remained unmatched. This CDR3 spans 11 amino acids.

The chain couples TRBV19 to TRBJ1-3, with 9 bases matching TRBD1. The CDR3 length is 14 residues. Trimming removed 7 bases from V and 2 bases from J; junction bases left unmatched: 3. CDR1 and CDR2 (germline): LNHDA, SQIVND (reference sequence). CDR3: CASTRTGAGNTIYF. For the CDR3, the DNA is TGTGCCAGTACCAGGACAGGGGCTGGAAACACCATATATTTT.

The genes are TRBV4-1 and TRBJ2-7; D gene unclear. This CDR3 is built from 15 residues. CDR1 and CDR2 (germline): MGHRA, YSYEKL. The germline V and J ends were trimmed by 1 base and 3 bases, with 13 bases remaining between them. As DNA, the CDR3 is TGCGCCAGCAGCCAAGTGTCAGGAATTCTCTACGAGCAGTACTTC. This encodes CASSQVSGILYEQYF.

The chain links TRBV2 to TRBJ2-7, with 7 bases that match TRBD2. CDR3 length: 13 residues. Germline values: CDR1 SNHLY, CDR2 FYNNEI. V lost 7 bases and J lost 2; bases outside the gene matches: 5. CDR3 coding DNA: TGTGCCAGCACGGCTAGCGGAACCTACGAGCAGTACTTC. Translating gives CASTASGTYEQYF.

This clone was recorded once. V and J are TRBV3-1 (or the pseudogene TRBV3-2) and TRBJ1-2; D possibly corresponds to TRBD1 (5 bases). Trimming removed 1 base at V and 4 bases at J, with 16 bases between. Germline V gene data show CDR1 as LGHDT and CDR2 as YNNKEL (reference sequence). The CDR3 extends over 16 amino acids. Here the CDR3 DNA reads TGTGCCAGCAGCCAAGGGCAGGGAAGGTTGGGCTATGGCTACACCTTC. Translation gives CASSQGQGRLGYGYTF.

The rearrangement links TRBV3-1 (or the pseudogene TRBV3-2) to TRBJ1-6; 8 bases agree with TRBD1. The CDR3 runs 15 residues. Trimming cost V 5 bases and J 9 bases; bases outside gene matches: 9. Germline CDR1 is LGHDT and CDR2 is YNNKEL (reference sequence). The CDR3 sequence is CASSTRQGIGSPLHF. CDR3 nucleotides: TGTGCCAGCAGCACCCGACAGGGGATAGGTTCACCCCTCCACTTT.

The chain links TRBV19 to TRBJ2-1; perhaps TRBD1 as D (6 bases). V lost 8 bases, J lost 9 bases, and 11 bases lay in between. This CDR3 contains 11 residues. The germline gives CDR1 LNHDA, CDR2 SQIVND (reference sequence). The CDR3 region has the DNA TGTGCCAGTCAACAGGGCGGTGAGCAGTTCTTC. Protein sequence: CASQQGGEQFF.

The chain is built from TRBV5-6 and TRBJ1-5; 8 positions match TRBD1. Trimming cost V 0 bases and J 1 base; bases outside gene matches: 0. There are 15 residues in the CDR3. Germline CDR1 is SGHDT and CDR2 is YYEEEE. CDR3: CASSLGTGSNQPQHF. In DNA, the CDR3 is TGTGCCAGCAGCTTGGGGACAGGGAGCAATCAGCCCCAGCATTTT.

The V and J genes are TRBV10-1 and TRBJ1-1; the match to TRBD1 covers 7 bases. The CDR3 spans 19 residues. V gave up 6 bases and J gave up 5 bases; unmatched junction bases: 24. From germline, CDR1 is WNHNN and CDR2 SYGVQD (reference sequence). DNA of the CDR3: TGCGCCAGCAGACGACAACAGGGGAAGGTGGGTTTGTTGGAGACTGAAGCTTTCTTT. Protein product: CASRRQQGKVGLLETEAFF.

V gene TRBV27 combines with J gene TRBJ1-1; no clear D gene. The CDR3 is 14 residues long. With 6 bases removed from V and 0 bases from J, the gap between germline ends came to 11 bases. CDR1 and CDR2 (germline): MNHEY, SMNVEV (reference sequence). The DNA for the CDR3 is TGTGCCAGCAGGCAGACACACCTGAACACTGAAGCTTTCTTT. The encoded protein is CASRQTHLNTEAFF.

J is TRBJ1-4 and V is TRBV19; 7 positions match TRBD1. With 4 bases clipped from V and 8 bases from J, the junction kept 7 bases outside the gene matches. The CDR3 has 14 residues. CDR1 is LNHDA and CDR2 is SQIVND in the germline V gene (reference sequence). The CDR3 DNA follows: TGTGCCAGTAGTAGGCAGGGGGTACGAGAAAAACTGTTTTTT. Amino acid sequence: CASSRQGVREKLFF.

This clone was counted a single time. V usage is TRBV5-1 and J usage is TRBJ2-4; D perhaps matches TRBD2 (8 bases). This CDR3 spans 17 amino acids. Germline lookup yields CDR1 SGHRS and CDR2 YFSETQ. Trimming took 4 bases from V and 9 from J, leaving 26 bases between them. In DNA form, the CDR3 reads TGCGCCAGCAGCCCGGAGGGGGCTAGCGGGCCCCAAGGCATTCAGTACTTC. Amino acid sequence: CASSPEGASGPQGIQYF.

V is TRBV6-6 and J is TRBJ1-6; D call uncertain. CDR1 is MNHNY, CDR2 SVGAGI, per germline (reference sequence). Trimming removed 2 bases at V and 5 bases at J, with 7 bases between. The CDR3 consists of 14 residues. CDR3 in amino acids: CASSYVVDNSPLHF. The CDR3 coding sequence is TGTGCCAGCAGTTACGTTGTAGATAATTCACCCCTCCACTTT.